This T cell receptor (beta chain) comes out of a study of blood T cell repertoires in COVID-19. Study-level background: The United States, Italy and Spain provided the acute and convalescent COVID-19 samples. Sources were T cells, B-cell-depleted T cells, or PBMCs; the material itself was cDNA or gDNA.

Sequenced by immunoSEQ multiplex PCR; TCRdb stores in-frame clones only, minus some. The sample has 100,000 to 150,000 clones; over 75% are singletons. The CDR3 is 15 residues long. Trimming pared 0 bases from V and 4 bases from J, leaving 12 bases between. CDR1 and CDR2 (germline): MGHRA, YSYEKL. The sequenced sample consisted of peripheral blood. V gene TRBV4-1 combines with J gene TRBJ1-2; no definite D call. The clonotype was recovered from a woman aged 80 or over with acute or convalescent COVID-19. The chain's CDR3 is CASSQEEGRIYGYTF. The DNA of the CDR3 is TGCGCCAGCAGCCAAGAGGAGGGAAGGATCTATGGCTACACCTTC.